This TCR beta chain was documented in a study of shared clonotypes between healthy human individuals. The germline CDR1 and CDR2 sequences are SQVTM and ANQGSEA. The CDR3 is made up of 16 amino acids. The V segment lost 5 bases and the J segment 5 bases; nucleotides outside the gene matches: 16. The assay was immunoSEQ multiplex PCR, and TCRdb's table has in-frame clones only and misses some. Altogether 150,000 to 200,000 clones are present, about 66% being singletons, with the ten largest covering 10%. The sequenced material came from memory CD4+ T cells sorted from blood. Sample subset: CD45RA-negative fraction. The rearrangement links TRBV29-1 to TRBJ1-2; TRBD1 aligns across 8 bases. The source is a man aged 25 to 40 in good health. The CDR3 bases are TGCAGCGTTCTGACAGGGGCCCCCGGACGAACATATGGCTACACCTTC. Encoded protein: CSVLTGAPGRTYGYTF.